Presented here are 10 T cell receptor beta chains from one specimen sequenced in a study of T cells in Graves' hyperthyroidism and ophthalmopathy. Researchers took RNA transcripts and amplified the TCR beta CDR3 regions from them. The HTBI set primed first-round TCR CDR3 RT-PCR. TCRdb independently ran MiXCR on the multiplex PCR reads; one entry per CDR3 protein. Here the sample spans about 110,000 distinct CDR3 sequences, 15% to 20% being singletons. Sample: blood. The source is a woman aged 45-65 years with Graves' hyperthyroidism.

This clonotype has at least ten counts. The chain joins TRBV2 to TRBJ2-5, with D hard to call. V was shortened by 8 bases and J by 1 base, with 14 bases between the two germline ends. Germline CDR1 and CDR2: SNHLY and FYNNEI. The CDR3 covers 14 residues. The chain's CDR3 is CASRKTKSQETQYF. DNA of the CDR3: TGTGCCAGCCGGAAAACGAAGTCCCAAGAGACCCAGTACTTC.

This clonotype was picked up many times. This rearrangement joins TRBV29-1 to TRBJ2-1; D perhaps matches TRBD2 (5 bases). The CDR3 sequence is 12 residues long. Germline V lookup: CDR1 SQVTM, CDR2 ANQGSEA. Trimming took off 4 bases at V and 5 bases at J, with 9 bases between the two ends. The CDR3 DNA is TGCAGCGTTGTTCGGGGTAACAATGAGCAGTTCTTC. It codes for CSVVRGNNEQFF.

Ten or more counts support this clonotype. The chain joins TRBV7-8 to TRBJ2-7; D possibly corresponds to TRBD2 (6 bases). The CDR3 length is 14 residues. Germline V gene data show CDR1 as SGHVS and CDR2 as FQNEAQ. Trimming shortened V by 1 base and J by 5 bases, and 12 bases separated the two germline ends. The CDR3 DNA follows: TGTGCCAGCAGCTTAGGCGGGGCTAGCCACGAGCAGTACGTC. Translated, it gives CASSLGGASHEQYV.

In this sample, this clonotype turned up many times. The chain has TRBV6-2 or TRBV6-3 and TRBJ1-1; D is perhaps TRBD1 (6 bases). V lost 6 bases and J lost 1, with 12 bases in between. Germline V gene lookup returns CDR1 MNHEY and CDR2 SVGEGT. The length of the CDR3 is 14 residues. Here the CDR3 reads CASRGSGQNTEAFF. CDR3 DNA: TGTGCCAGCAGGGGATCGGGACAGAACACTGAAGCTTTCTTT.

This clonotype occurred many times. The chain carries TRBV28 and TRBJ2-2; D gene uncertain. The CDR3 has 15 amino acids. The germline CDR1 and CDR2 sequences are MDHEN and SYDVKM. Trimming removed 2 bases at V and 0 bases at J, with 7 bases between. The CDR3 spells CASSLSSANTGELFF. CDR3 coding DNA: TGTGCCAGCAGTTTAAGTTCTGCGAACACCGGGGAGCTGTTTTTT.

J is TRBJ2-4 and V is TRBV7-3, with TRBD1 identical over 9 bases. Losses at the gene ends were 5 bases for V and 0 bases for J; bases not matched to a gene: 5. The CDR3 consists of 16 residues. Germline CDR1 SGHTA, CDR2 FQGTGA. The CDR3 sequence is CASSPGTGLAKNIQYF. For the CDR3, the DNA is TGTGCCAGCAGCCCCGGGACAGGGCTAGCCAAAAACATTCAGTACTTC.

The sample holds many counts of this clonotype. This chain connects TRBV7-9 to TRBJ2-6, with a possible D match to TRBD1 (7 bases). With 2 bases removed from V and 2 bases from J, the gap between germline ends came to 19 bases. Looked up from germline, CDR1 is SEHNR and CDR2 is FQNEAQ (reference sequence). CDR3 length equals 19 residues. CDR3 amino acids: CASSLYRQGGLTGANVLTF. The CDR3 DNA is TGTGCCAGCAGCTTATATCGACAGGGAGGACTAACTGGGGCCAACGTCCTGACTTTC. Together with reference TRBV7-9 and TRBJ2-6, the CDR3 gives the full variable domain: DTGVSQNPRHKITKRGQNVTFRCDPISEHNRLYWYRQTLGQGPEFLTYFQNEAQLEKSRLLSDRFSAERPKGSFSTLEIQRTEQGDSAMYLCASSLYRQGGLTGANVLTFGAGSRLTVL.

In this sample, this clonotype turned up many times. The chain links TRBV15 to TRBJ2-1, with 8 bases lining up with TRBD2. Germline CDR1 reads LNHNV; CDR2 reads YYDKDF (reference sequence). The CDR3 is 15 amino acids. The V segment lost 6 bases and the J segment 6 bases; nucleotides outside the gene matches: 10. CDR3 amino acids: CATRVAGGRGNEQFF. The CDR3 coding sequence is TGTGCCACCAGGGTGGCGGGAGGTCGTGGCAATGAGCAGTTCTTC.

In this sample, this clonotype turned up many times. CDR3 sequence reads: CASTPPGQGADTQYF. CDR3 nucleotide sequence: TGTGCCAGTACCCCCCCGGGACAGGGGGCAGATACGCAGTATTTT. The gene calls are TRBV19 and TRBJ2-3, with 11 nucleotides matching TRBD1. The CDR3 extends over 15 amino acids. Losses at the gene ends were 7 bases for V and 4 bases for J; bases not matched to a gene: 7. Germline V lookup: CDR1 LNHDA, CDR2 SQIVND (reference sequence). Full variable domain (outside the CDR3, taken from reference TRBV19 and TRBJ2-3): DGGITQSPKYLFRKEGQNVTLSCEQNLNHDAMYWYRQDPGQGLRLIYYSQIVNDFQKGDIAEGYSVSREKKESFPLTVTSAQKNPTAFYLCASTPPGQGADTQYFGPGTRLTVL.

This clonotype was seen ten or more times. In nucleotides, the CDR3 is TGCGCCAGCAGCCGAGCGGGGAGCTCCTACAATGAGCAGTTCTTC. Encoded protein: CASSRAGSSYNEQFF. This chain uses TRBV5-1 with TRBJ2-1, with TRBD2 matching 7 bases. Germline V gives CDR1 SGHRS, CDR2 YFSETQ. With 4 bases clipped from V and 0 bases from J, the junction kept 4 bases outside the gene matches. The CDR3 totals 15 residues. Full variable domain (missing parts from reference TRBV5-1 and TRBJ2-1): KAGVTQTPRYLIKTRGQQVTLSCSPISGHRSVSWYQQTPGQGLQFLFEYFSETQRNKGNFPGRFSGRQFSNSRSEMNVSTLELGDSALYLCASSRAGSSYNEQFFGPGTRLTVL.